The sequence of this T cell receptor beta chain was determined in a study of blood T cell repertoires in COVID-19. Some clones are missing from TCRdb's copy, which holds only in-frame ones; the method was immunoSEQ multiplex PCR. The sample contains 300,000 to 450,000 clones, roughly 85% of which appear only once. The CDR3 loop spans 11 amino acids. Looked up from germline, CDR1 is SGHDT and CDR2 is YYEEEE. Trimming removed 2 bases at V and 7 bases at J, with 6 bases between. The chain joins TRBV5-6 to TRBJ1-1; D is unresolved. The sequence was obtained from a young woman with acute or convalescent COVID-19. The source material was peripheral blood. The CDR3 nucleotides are TGTGCCAGCAGCTTTTATTATGAAGCTTTCTTT. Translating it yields CASSFYYEAFF.